Included here is one T cell receptor (beta chain) sequence, with context. The germline gives CDR1 SNHLY, CDR2 FYNNEI. The CDR3 covers 13 residues. The germline V and J ends were trimmed by 11 bases and 0 bases, with 13 bases remaining between them. These data belong to a study of blood T cell repertoires in COVID-19. Looking at the study overall: The samples span acute and convalescent COVID-19 from the United States, Italy and Spain. PBMCs, B-cell-depleted T cells, or T cells provided the cDNA or gDNA that made up the material.

Sequencing used immunoSEQ multiplex PCR; TCRdb keeps in-frame clones, though not all of them. The table shows approximately 200,000 clones, with roughly 84% occurring only once. The TCR sequence derives from a woman aged 60 to 75 with acute or convalescent COVID-19. Sequences were obtained from peripheral blood. The rearrangement joins TRBV2 to TRBJ1-2; D is unclear. Here the CDR3 reads CAEGGLANYGYTF. The CDR3 bases are TGTGCCGAAGGAGGGTTGGCTAACTATGGCTACACCTTC.